These 7 T cell receptor beta chains originate from one sample sequenced in a study of metastatic and nonmetastatic thyroid tumors. TCRdb re-called the PCR reads through MiXCR. Of tens of thousands of clones listed, 25% to 30% are singletons. Thyroid surgery was preceded by no treatment in any patient. Sequencing was performed on blood. Receptors originate from a male donor with papillary thyroid cancer or a benign thyroid nodule (not recorded which). Some clones in this sample may be carry-over from other donors' samples.

As to this clone: Germline and junction disagree at one end, which may indicate a read error. The genes are TRBV2 and TRBJ2-6; D uncertain. Germline CDR1 and CDR2: SNHLY and FYNNEI. The CDR3 has 12 residues. The CDR3 nucleotides read TGTGCCATGGATTCTGTGGCCAACGTCCTGACTTTC. Translated: CAMDSVANVLTF.

The rearrangement joins TRBV10-3 to TRBJ2-1; 9 bases align to TRBD1. In germline, CDR1 is ENHRY, CDR2 SYGVKD. V dropped 9 bases and J dropped 4; count of bases not matched to a gene: 10. CDR3 size: 15 residues. CDR3 protein: CAMRPRDRAYNEQFF. In DNA form, the CDR3 reads TGTGCCATGAGACCCCGGGACAGGGCGTACAATGAGCAGTTCTTC.

The rearrangement uses TRBV6-5 and TRBJ2-1, with D perhaps matching TRBD1 (5 bases). The CDR3 is 17 amino acids. In germline, CDR1 is MNHEY, CDR2 SVGAGI. Between the trimmed V and J ends, which lost 6 bases and 0 bases, there was a span of 18 bases. DNA of the CDR3: TGTGCCAGCAGAAAAAGTTCGGACAACTCCTCCTACAATGAGCAGTTCTTC. Its translation is CASRKSSDNSSYNEQFF.

J is TRBJ1-3 and V is TRBV12-3 or TRBV12-4; D gene unclear. The CDR3 has 13 residues. V lost 8 bases to trimming and J lost 1 base, with 9 bases between them. The DNA for the CDR3 is TGTGCCAGCTCCTTTGGATCTGGAAACACCATATATTTT. Protein sequence: CASSFGSGNTIYF.

The J gene is TRBJ2-1, the V gene TRBV28, with D unresolved. The CDR3 has 15 amino acids. Germline lookup yields CDR1 MDHEN and CDR2 SYDVKM. Trimming removed 5 bases from V and 0 bases from J, with 11 bases in between. The CDR3 here is CASSGEWVSYNEQFF. As DNA, the CDR3 is TGTGCCAGCAGTGGCGAATGGGTCTCCTACAATGAGCAGTTCTTC.

This clone was seen ten or more times. The chain has TRBV14 and TRBJ2-3, with no clear D. Germline V CDR1 and CDR2: SGHDN, FVKESK. This CDR3 spans 12 amino acids. The V gene lost 6 bases and the J gene lost 6 bases, with 10 bases spanning the gap. The CDR3 loop reads CASRANRDTQYF. The CDR3 DNA reads as TGTGCCAGCAGAGCTAATCGGGATACGCAGTATTTT.

The J gene is TRBJ2-7, the V gene TRBV15; D is uncertain. The V and J ends lost 6 bases and 3 bases respectively, with 12 bases between them. Germline loops: CDR1 LNHNV, CDR2 YYDKDF (reference sequence). There are 13 residues in the CDR3. This CDR3 is CATSDPPSYEQYF. In DNA form, the CDR3 reads TGTGCCACCAGTGACCCGCCTAGCTACGAGCAGTACTTC.